This T cell receptor (beta chain) was sequenced during a study of blood T cell repertoires in COVID-19. The wider study: Samples taken during acute and convalescent COVID-19 were collected in the United States, Italy and Spain.

The CDR3 loop spans 14 amino acids. Trimming removed 5 bases from V and 6 bases from J; junction bases left unmatched: 7. In germline, CDR1 is MDHEN, CDR2 SYDVKM. Clones were sequenced by immunoSEQ multiplex PCR, and TCRdb holds only the in-frame ones, with some missing. Of 410,000 or so clones in the sample, approximately 90% were seen once. The chain employs TRBV28 and TRBJ1-5; TRBD1 matches 7 bases. Sequences were obtained from peripheral blood. The TCR comes from a woman between 35 and 50 years old with COVID-19, enrolled during active disease. CDR3 residues: CASSVTGDGQPQHF. CDR3 bases: TGTGCCAGCAGTGTTACAGGGGACGGTCAGCCCCAGCATTTT.